These T cell receptor beta chains were read from a single sample in a study of T cell responses to AZD1222 COVID-19 vaccine. Clones were read by immunoSEQ multiplex PCR, and TCRdb kept only the in-frame ones, dropping some. The sample has around 89,000 clones; just over 85% are singletons. The sequencing here drew on peripheral blood, taken on day 0 of AZD1222 vaccination. These receptor sequences come from an adult in good health. CDR3s include the opening cysteine and the closing phenylalanine or tryptophan.

v_gene	CDR3aa
TRBV30	CAWTEAGITGELFF
TRBV21-1	CASFLREREETQYF
TRBV11-2	CASRSGGTGGRTEAFF
TRBV19	CASSPSGSSYEQYF
TRBV6-5	CASTEVVNTEAFF
TRBV5-1	CASSLGGVGYSGNTIYF
TRBV10-1	CASSDRPPDPYFPHEQYF
TRBV6-2/TRBV6-3	CASSYSGALMNTEAFF
TRBV3-1/TRBV3-2	CASRPASGGYEQYF
TRBV5-4	CASSLAGQDNSPLHF
TRBV5-1	CASSLEGNSYNEQFF
TRBV10-2	CASSVAQTKGVLTF
TRBV11-3	CASSHGQGEYTGELFF
TRBV23-1	CASGPHSYRGTGELFF
TRBV6-5	CASSRAGVVDEQFF
TRBV7-9	CASQRGGLNEQFF
TRBV6-1	CASSDWGQGNTGELFF
TRBV30	CAWSAFTSGKAFF
TRBV19	CASTVFGTGGNQPQHF
TRBV11-3	CASSLVGGSDTQYF
TRBV5-1	CASSSETGLYGYTF
TRBV7-3	CASSFLAGGTGELFF
TRBV5-8	CASSRSGLDAFF
TRBV2	CASSAATSGADTQYF
TRBV7-9	CASSFETGDSYGYTF
TRBV4-2	CASSQEVGGRYEQYF
TRBV4-1	CASMKASGETQYF
TRBV23-1	CASSRRPRGILRGNTIYF
TRBV30	CAWSVWQNYGYTF
TRBV3-1/TRBV3-2	CASSQERLNTEAFF
TRBV4-2	CASSQDSQGTEAFF
TRBV15	CATSRGRADPYNEQFF
TRBV10-1	CASSESRFGTLNTEAFF
TRBV7-9	CASTRSGGPYEQYF
TRBV4-1	CASSQEWGRSFATNEKLFF
TRBV6-5	CAIYNYGYTF
TRBV3-1/TRBV3-2	CASSARGGYNEQFF
TRBV12-3/TRBV12-4	CASSFKRGTEAFF
TRBV11-2	CASSLGGPGQETQYF
TRBV7-9	CASSARTGMGTEAFF
TRBV20-1	CSASPSGGLTYNEQFF
TRBV10-3	CAISESGGANTEAFF
TRBV6-5	CASELADTYNEQFF
TRBV15	CATSSALAGERETQYF
TRBV19	CASSRDSSSYNEQFF
TRBV4-1	CASSLLAGGGDGEQFF
TRBV10-3	CAISDSYTGELFF
TRBV5-4	CASSDQGTTPLHF
TRBV5-1	CASSLVGTNYGYTF
TRBV4-1	CASSQDGTAQETQYF
TRBV4-1	CASSQGPSLAGGQETQYF
TRBV5-1	CASSLGVGGPANEKLFF
TRBV2	CASSDPDYEQYF
TRBV19	CASSIDQVGTSGYNEQFF
TRBV7-2	CASSRGPNGETQYF